The clone carrying this T cell receptor beta chain occurred many times. Its antigen is unidentified. The source of the sample is a study of early T cells in non-severe SARS-CoV-2 infection. Study-wide background: Whole-blood bulk RNA, unsorted, was sequenced, and chains were unpaired.

Study outcomes and limitations: VDJdb matching, biased toward anti-spike CD8 responses, missed private and CD4 specificities.

This CDR3 region has 17 residues. Germline CDR1 and CDR2: SGDLS and YYNGEE. The germline V and J ends were trimmed by 0 bases and 0 bases, with 14 bases remaining between them. Using its own MiXCR run on the 5' RACE reads, TCRdb lists one record per CDR3 protein. The sample includes over 25,000 distinct CDR3 sequences, about 5% of them seen just once. The source material was whole blood. The sequence was collected from an adult who was a healthcare worker with PCR-confirmed SARS-CoV-2 infection or an uninfected control (not recorded which). The chain joins TRBV9 to TRBJ2-3; possible D gene TRBD1, 6 bases. In DNA, the CDR3 is TGTGCCAGCAGCGTAGATGCCGGGACATTTAGCACAGATACGCAGTATTTT. Its protein is CASSVDAGTFSTDTQYF.